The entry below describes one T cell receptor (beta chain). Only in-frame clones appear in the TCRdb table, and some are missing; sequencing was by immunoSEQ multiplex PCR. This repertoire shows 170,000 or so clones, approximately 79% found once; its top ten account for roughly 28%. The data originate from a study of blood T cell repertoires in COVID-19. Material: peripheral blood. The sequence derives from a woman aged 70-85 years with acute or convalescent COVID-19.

CDR3 DNA: TGTGCCAGCAGCCCCCAAGCTAGTGTCAATGAGCAGTTCTTC. It codes for CASSPQASVNEQFF. The chain is built from TRBV9 and TRBJ2-1; D is ambiguous. There are 14 residues in the CDR3. V gave up 4 bases and J gave up 6 bases, with 14 bases separating them. Germline loops: CDR1 SGDLS, CDR2 YYNGEE.